The 6 T cell receptor beta chains below all came from one sample that was sequenced in a study of control samples from healthy donors and cancer patients. The assay was immunoSEQ multiplex PCR, and TCRdb's table has in-frame clones only and misses some. The repertoire holds approximately 97,000 clones, with roughly 80% as singletons. Sequencing used blood. These receptors were obtained from a man aged 25-45 years in good health.

This sequence joins TRBV5-1 and TRBJ2-5; D not certain. Deletions cut 3 bases from V and 3 bases from J, with 12 bases between. In germline, CDR1 is SGHRS, CDR2 YFSETQ. The CDR3 is 14 residues long. The CDR3 is CASSSDPPKETQYF. For the CDR3, the DNA is TGCGCCAGCAGCTCGGACCCACCCAAAGAGACCCAGTACTTC.

The chain links TRBV3-1 (or the pseudogene TRBV3-2) to TRBJ2-7, with 7 bases fitting TRBD2. Germline V gives CDR1 LGHDT, CDR2 YNNKEL (reference sequence). The CDR3 extends over 15 amino acids. After removal of 5 bases from V and 4 bases from J, the junction contained 11 bases not matched to a gene. The CDR3 DNA is TGTGCCAGCAGCGACCGTGGGAGGGGTTCATACGAGCAGTACTTC. Its translation is CASSDRGRGSYEQYF.

This chain joins TRBV27 and TRBJ1-2; TRBD1 matches at 8 bases. J was trimmed by 6 bases and V by 3 bases; bases with no gene match: 12. The CDR3 has 16 residues. Per the germline V gene, CDR1 is MNHEY and CDR2 is SMNVEV (reference sequence). The DNA for the CDR3 is TGTGCCAGCAGTTTGGACCCGGACAGGGAACTACATGGCTACACCTTC. Protein product: CASSLDPDRELHGYTF.

The rearrangement joins TRBV5-1 to TRBJ1-4; D unresolved. The CDR3 runs to 12 residues. CDR1 and CDR2 from the germline V gene are SGHRS and YFSETQ. Trimming removed 4 bases at V and 3 bases at J, with 4 bases between. Here the CDR3 DNA reads TGCGCCAGCAGCCGAGCTAATGAAAAACTGTTTTTT. Translated, it gives CASSRANEKLFF.

The chain combines TRBV7-6 with TRBJ2-1; D is uncertain. The CDR3 loop spans 13 amino acids. V lost 1 base and J lost 8, with 9 bases in between. Germline CDR1 SGHVS, CDR2 FNYEAQ. The CDR3 spells CASSLGLRDEQFF. Here the CDR3 DNA reads TGTGCCAGCAGCTTAGGTCTTAGGGATGAGCAGTTCTTC.

This sequence joins TRBV6-6 and TRBJ2-7; 7 positions agree with TRBD1. Unmatched junction bases numbered 4, after V lost 5 bases and J lost 0 bases. Germline CDR1 reads MNHNY; CDR2 reads SVGAGI (reference sequence). CDR3 length: 14 amino acids. In DNA, the CDR3 is TGTGCCAGCAGTACCAGGGGGAGCTCCTACGAGCAGTACTTC. Its protein product is CASSTRGSSYEQYF.